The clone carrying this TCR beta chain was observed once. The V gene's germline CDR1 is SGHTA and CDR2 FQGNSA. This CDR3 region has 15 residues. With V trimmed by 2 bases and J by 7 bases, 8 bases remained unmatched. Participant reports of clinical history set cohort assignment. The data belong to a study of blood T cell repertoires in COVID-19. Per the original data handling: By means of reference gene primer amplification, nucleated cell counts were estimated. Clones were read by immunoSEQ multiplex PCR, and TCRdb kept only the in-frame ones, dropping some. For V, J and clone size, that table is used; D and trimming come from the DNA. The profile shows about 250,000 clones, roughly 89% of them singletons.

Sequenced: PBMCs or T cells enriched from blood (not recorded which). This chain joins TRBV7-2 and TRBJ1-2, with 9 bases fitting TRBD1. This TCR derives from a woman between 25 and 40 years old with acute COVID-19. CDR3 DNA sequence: TGTGCCAGCAGCTTACAACAGGGGGCGAAGGGTGGCTACACCTTC. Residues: CASSLQQGAKGGYTF.